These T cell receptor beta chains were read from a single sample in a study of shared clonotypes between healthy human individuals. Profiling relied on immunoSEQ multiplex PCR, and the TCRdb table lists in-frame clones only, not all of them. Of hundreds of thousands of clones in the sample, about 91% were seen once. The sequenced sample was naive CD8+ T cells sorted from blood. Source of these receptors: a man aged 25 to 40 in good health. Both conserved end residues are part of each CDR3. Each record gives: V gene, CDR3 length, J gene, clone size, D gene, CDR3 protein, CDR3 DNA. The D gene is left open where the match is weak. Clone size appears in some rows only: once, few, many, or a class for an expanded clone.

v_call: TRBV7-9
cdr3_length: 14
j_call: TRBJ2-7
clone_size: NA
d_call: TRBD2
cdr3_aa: CASSSSGRAAEQYF
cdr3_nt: TGTGCCAGCAGCAGTAGCGGGAGGGCCGCAGAGCAGTACTTC

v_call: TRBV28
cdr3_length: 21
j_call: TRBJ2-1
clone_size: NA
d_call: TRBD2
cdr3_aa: CASSFGFWGTSGHGSYNEQFF
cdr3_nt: TGTGCCAGCAGTTTTGGGTTTTGGGGGACTAGCGGCCATGGATCCTACAATGAGCAGTTCTTC

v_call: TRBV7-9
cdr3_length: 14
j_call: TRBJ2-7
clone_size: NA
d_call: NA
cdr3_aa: CASSLPGGTYEQYF
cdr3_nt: TGTGCCAGCAGCTTGCCAGGGGGGACCTACGAGCAGTACTTC

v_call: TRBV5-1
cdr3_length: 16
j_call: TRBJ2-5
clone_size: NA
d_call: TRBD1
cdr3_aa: CASSLWGQGFEETQYF
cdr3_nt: TGCGCCAGCAGCTTGTGGGGACAGGGTTTCGAAGAGACCCAGTACTTC

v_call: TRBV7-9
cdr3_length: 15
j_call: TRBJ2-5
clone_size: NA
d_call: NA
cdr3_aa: CASSLAVRGEETQYF
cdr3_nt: TGTGCCAGCAGCTTAGCTGTAAGAGGTGAAGAGACCCAGTACTTC

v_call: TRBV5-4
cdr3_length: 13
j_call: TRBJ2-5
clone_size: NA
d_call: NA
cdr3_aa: CASSRDSQETQYF
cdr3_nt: TGTGCCAGCAGCCGGGACTCTCAAGAGACCCAGTACTTC

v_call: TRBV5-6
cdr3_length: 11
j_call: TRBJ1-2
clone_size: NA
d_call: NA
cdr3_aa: CASSLGFGYTF
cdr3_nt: TGTGCCAGCAGCTTGGGTTTTGGCTACACCTTC

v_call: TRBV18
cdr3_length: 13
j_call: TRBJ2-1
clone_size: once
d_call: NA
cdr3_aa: CASSPGGYNEQFF
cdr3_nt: TGTGCCAGCTCACCGGGCGGCTACAATGAGCAGTTCTTC

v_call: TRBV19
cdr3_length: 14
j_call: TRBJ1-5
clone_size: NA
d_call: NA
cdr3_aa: CASSIDLGNQPQHF
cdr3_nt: TGTGCCAGTAGTATAGATTTGGGGAATCAGCCCCAGCATTTT

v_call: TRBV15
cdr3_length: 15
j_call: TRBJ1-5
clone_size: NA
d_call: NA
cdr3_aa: CATSRDREAPKPQHF
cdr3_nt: TGTGCCACCAGCAGAGATAGGGAAGCCCCGAAGCCCCAGCATTTT

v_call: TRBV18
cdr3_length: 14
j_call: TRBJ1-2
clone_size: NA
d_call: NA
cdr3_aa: CASSSPRGGYGYTF
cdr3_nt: TGTGCCAGCTCATCCCCCAGGGGCGGCTATGGCTACACCTTC

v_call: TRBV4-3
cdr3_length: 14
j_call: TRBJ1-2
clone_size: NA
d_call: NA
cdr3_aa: CASSHFLSARGYTF
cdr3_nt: TGCGCCAGCAGCCATTTTTTGTCCGCCCGTGGATACACCTTC

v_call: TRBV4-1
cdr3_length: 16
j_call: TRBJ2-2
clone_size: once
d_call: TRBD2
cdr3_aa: CASSQWTSGNTGELFF
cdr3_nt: TGCGCCAGCAGCCAATGGACTAGCGGGAACACCGGGGAGCTGTTTTTT

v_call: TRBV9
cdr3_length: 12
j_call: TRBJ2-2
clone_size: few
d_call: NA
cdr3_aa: CASSASTGELFF
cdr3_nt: TGTGCCAGCAGCGCTTCCACCGGGGAGCTGTTTTTT

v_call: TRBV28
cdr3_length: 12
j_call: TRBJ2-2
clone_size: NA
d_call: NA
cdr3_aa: CASRGGAGELFF
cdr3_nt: TGTGCCAGCAGGGGGGGAGCCGGGGAGCTGTTTTTT

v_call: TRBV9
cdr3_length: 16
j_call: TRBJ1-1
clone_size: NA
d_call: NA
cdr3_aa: CASSVGQEGKNTEAFF
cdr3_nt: TGTGCCAGCAGCGTAGGTCAGGAGGGAAAGAACACTGAAGCTTTCTTT

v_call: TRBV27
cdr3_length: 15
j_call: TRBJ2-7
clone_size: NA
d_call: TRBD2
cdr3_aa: CASSSLAGVRDEQYF
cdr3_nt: TGTGCCAGCAGTTCTCTAGCGGGAGTAAGGGACGAGCAGTACTTC

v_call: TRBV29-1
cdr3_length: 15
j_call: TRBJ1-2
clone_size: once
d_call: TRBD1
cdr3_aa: CSVVRPGGKGYGYTF
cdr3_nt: TGCAGCGTTGTCCGCCCAGGGGGCAAAGGGTATGGCTACACCTTC

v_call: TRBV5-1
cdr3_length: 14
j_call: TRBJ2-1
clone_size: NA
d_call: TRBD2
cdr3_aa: CASRAGGSYNEQFF
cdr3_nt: TGCGCCAGCAGAGCGGGAGGGAGCTACAATGAGCAGTTCTTC

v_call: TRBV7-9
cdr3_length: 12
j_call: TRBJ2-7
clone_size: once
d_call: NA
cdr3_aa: CASSPGLSEQYF
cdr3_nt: TGTGCCAGCAGTCCCGGGTTGAGCGAGCAGTACTTC

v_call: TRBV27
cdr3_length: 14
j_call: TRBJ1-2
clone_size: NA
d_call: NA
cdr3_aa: CASSSYRVNYGYTF
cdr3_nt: TGTGCCAGCAGTAGCTACAGGGTAAACTATGGCTACACCTTC

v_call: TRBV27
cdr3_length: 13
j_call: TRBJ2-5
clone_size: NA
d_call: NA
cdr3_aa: CASSETNQETQYF
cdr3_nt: TGTGCCAGCAGTGAGACTAATCAAGAGACCCAGTACTTC

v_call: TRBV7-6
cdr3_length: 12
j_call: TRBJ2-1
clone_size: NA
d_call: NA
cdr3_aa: CASSLGGGPQFF
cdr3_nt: TGTGCCAGCAGCTTAGGGGGCGGACCACAGTTCTTC

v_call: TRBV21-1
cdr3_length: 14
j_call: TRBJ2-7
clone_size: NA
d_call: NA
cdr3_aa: CASSRRLSAGEQYF
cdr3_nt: TGTGCCAGCAGCCGGCGACTCTCGGCGGGCGAGCAGTACTTC

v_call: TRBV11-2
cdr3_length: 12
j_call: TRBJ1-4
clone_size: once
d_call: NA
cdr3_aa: CASSLYYEKLFF
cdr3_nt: TGTGCCAGCAGCTTATACTATGAAAAACTGTTTTTT

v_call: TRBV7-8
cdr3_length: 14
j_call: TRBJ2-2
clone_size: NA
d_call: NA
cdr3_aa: CASSLAITAGELFF
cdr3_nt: TGTGCCAGCAGCTTAGCCATCACAGCCGGGGAGCTGTTTTTT

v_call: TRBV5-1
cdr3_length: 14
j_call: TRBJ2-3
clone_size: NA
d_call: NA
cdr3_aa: CASSSSSGIDTQYF
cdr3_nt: TGCGCCAGCAGTTCGAGCTCCGGTATAGATACGCAGTATTTT

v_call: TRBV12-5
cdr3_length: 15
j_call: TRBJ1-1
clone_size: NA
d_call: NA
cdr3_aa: CASGLTTGVRTEAFF
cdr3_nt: TGTGCTAGTGGTTTGACGACTGGGGTTCGGACTGAAGCTTTCTTT

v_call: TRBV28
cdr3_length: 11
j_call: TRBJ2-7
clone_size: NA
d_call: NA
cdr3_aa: CATLRAYEQYF
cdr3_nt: TGTGCTACCCTACGAGCCTACGAGCAGTACTTC

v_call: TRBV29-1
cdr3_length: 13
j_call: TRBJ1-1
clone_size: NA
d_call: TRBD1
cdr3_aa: CSVYRGGITEAFF
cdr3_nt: TGCAGCGTCTACAGGGGCGGTATCACTGAAGCTTTCTTT

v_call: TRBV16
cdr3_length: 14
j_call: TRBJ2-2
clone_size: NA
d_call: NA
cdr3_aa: CASSQRASEGELFF
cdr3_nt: TGTGCCAGCAGCCAACGCGCGAGCGAGGGGGAGCTGTTTTTT

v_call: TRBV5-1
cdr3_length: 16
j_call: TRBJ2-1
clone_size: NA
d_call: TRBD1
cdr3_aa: CASSFPQGASYNEQFF
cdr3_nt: TGCGCCAGCAGTTTTCCTCAGGGGGCTTCCTACAATGAGCAGTTCTTC

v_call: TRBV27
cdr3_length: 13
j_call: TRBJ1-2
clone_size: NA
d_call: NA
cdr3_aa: CASGHGAGDGYTF
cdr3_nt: TGTGCCAGCGGCCATGGGGCAGGGGATGGCTACACCTTC

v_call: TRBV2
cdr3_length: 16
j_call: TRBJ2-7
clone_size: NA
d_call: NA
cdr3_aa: CASSESWDTSRYEQYF
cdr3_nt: TGTGCCAGCAGTGAATCTTGGGACACAAGCAGGTACGAGCAGTACTTC

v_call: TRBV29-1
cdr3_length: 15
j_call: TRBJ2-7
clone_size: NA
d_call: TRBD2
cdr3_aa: CSVEGLAGGLYEQYF
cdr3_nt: TGCAGCGTTGAAGGACTAGCGGGAGGGCTTTACGAGCAGTACTTC

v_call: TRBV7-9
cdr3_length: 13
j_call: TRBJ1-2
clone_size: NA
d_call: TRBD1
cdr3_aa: CASSLGDSYGYTF
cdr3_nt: TGTGCCAGCAGCCTAGGGGACAGTTATGGCTACACCTTC

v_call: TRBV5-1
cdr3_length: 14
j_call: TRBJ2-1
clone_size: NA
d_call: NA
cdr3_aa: CASSFRLMANEQFF
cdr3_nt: TGCGCCAGCAGCTTCCGACTGATGGCGAATGAGCAGTTCTTC

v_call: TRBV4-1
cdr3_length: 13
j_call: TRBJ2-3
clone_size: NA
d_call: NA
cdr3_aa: CASSQLPADTQYF
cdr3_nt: TGCGCCAGCAGCCAACTTCCAGCAGATACGCAGTATTTT

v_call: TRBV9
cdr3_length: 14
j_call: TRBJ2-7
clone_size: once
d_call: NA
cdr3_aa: CASSPGGGPYEQYF
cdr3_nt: TGTGCCAGCAGCCCCGGGGGTGGGCCCTACGAGCAGTACTTC

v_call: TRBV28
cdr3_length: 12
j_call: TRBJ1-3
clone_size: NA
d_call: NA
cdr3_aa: CASKSSGNTIYF
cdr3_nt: TGTGCCAGTAAGAGCTCTGGAAACACCATATATTTT

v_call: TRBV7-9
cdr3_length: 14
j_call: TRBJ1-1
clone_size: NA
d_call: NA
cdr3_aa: CALRRGAIGTEAFF
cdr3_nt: TGTGCCCTAAGGCGGGGGGCGATTGGCACTGAAGCTTTCTTT

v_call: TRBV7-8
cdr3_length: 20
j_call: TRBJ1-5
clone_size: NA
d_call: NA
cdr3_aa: CASSLRANREIRTSNQPQHF
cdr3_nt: TGTGCCAGCAGCCTCAGGGCTAACAGGGAGATTCGGACTAGCAATCAGCCCCAGCATTTT

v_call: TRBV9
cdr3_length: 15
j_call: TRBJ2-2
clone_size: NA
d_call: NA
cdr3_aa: CASSEYGANTGELFF
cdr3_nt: TGTGCCAGCAGCGAATACGGGGCGAACACCGGGGAGCTGTTTTTT

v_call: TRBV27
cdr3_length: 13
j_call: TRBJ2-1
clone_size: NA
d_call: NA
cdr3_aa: CASLGGLGGEQFF
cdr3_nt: TGTGCCAGCCTTGGAGGCCTGGGGGGAGAGCAGTTCTTC

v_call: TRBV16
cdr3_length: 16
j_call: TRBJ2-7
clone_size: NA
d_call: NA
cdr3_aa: CASSQLGGTASYEQYF
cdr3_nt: TGTGCCAGCAGCCAATTGGGCGGTACCGCCTCCTACGAGCAGTACTTC

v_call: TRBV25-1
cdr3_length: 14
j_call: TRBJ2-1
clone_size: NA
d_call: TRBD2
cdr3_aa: CASSDPSGRNEQFF
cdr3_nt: TGTGCCAGCAGTGACCCTAGCGGGCGCAATGAGCAGTTCTTC

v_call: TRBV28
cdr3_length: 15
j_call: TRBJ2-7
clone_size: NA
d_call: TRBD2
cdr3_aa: CASSLVLAGTYEQYF
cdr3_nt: TGTGCCAGCAGTTTGGTCCTAGCGGGAACCTACGAGCAGTACTTC

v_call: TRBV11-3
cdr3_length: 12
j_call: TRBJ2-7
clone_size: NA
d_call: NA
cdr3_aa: CASSLVGGEQYF
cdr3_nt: TGTGCCAGCAGCTTAGTGGGGGGCGAGCAGTACTTC

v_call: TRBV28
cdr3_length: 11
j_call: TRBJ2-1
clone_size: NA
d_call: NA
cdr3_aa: CASSHSTSRFF
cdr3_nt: TGTGCCAGCAGTCATAGCACGTCTCGGTTCTTC

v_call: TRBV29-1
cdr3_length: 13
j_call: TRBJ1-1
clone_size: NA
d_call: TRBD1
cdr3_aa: CSVETGRDTEAFF
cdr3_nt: TGCAGCGTGGAGACAGGGAGGGACACTGAAGCTTTCTTT

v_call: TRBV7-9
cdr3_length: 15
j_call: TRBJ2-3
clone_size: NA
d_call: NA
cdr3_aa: CASSLGGQGPDTQYF
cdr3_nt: TGTGCCAGCAGCTTGGGCGGGCAGGGCCCAGATACGCAGTATTTT

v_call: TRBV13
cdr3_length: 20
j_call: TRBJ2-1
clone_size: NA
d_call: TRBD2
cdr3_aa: CASSLGTGNGLAPEMCEQFF
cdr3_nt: TGTGCCAGCAGCTTGGGAACAGGAAACGGACTAGCGCCTGAAATGTGTGAGCAGTTCTTC

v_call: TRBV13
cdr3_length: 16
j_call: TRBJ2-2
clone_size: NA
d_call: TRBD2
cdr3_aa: CASSPGGRVVAGELFF
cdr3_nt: TGTGCCAGCAGCCCTGGAGGGAGGGTAGTCGCCGGGGAGCTGTTTTTT

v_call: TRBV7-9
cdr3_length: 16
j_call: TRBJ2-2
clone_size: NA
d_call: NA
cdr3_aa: CASSSGAGIITGELFF
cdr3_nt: TGTGCCAGCAGCTCGGGCGCCGGGATAATCACCGGGGAGCTGTTTTTT

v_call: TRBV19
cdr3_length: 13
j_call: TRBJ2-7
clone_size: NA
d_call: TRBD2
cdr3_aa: CASSAGFAYEQYF
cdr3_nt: TGTGCCAGCTCAGCGGGATTCGCCTACGAGCAGTACTTC

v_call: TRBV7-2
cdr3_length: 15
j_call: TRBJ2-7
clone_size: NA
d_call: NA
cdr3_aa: CASSLGAGPLAEQYF
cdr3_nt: TGTGCCAGCAGCTTAGGGGCTGGACCACTCGCCGAGCAGTACTTC

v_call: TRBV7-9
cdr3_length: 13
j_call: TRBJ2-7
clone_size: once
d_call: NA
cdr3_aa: CASSLPGGYEQYF
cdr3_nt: TGTGCCAGCAGCTTACCTGGAGGCTACGAGCAGTACTTC

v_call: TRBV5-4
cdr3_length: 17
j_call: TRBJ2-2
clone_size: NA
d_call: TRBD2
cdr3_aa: CASSFGLAGDVTGELFF
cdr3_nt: TGTGCCAGCAGCTTCGGACTAGCGGGAGATGTAACCGGGGAGCTGTTTTTT